This paragraph reports one T cell receptor (beta chain). Its antigen is undetermined. CDR1 and CDR2 from the germline V gene are SGHVS and FQNEAQ. V lost 2 bases to trimming and J lost 1 base, with 20 bases between them. The CDR3 runs 18 residues. Indicated treatment: 19 received Ad26.COV2.S at low or high dose, single or two shots; roughly five received placebo; per-sample allocation not given. Sample collection was performed on day 63 after the first vaccine or placebo injection. This entry comes from a study of Ad26.COV2.S vaccination and SARS-CoV-2 variants. Looking at the study overall: The COV1001 Ad26.COV2.S trial arm included the donor. Study-wide results and limits: Analytic work on TCR breadth and depth might have understated the full extent of total T cell responses.

Clones were sequenced by immunoSEQ multiplex PCR, and TCRdb holds only the in-frame ones, with some missing. The sample holds a few hundred thousand clones, roughly 89% seen once. The TCR was taken from a person aged 18-65 years who received the Ad26.COV2.S COVID-19 vaccine or a placebo. This chain joins TRBV7-8 and TRBJ2-5, with D perhaps assigned TRBD1 or TRBD2 (6 bases each). Here the sequenced sample was peripheral blood, taken in a trial of Ad26.COV2.S vaccine versus placebo. The DNA for the CDR3 is TGTGCCAGCAGCTTAATATCGTCGAACGGGGGCTTCCAAGAGACCCAGTACTTC. Amino acids: CASSLISSNGGFQETQYF.